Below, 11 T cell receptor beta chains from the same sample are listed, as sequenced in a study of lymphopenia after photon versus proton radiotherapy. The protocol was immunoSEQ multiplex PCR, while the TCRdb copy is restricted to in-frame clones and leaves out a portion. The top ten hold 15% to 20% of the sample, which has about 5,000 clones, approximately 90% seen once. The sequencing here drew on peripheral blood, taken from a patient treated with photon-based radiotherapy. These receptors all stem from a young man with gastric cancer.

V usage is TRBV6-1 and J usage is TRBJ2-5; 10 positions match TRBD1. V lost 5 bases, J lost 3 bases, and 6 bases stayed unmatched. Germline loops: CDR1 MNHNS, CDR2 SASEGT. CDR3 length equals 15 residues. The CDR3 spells CASSILTGGEETQYF. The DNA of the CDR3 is TGTGCCAGCAGTATATTGACAGGGGGCGAAGAGACCCAGTACTTC.

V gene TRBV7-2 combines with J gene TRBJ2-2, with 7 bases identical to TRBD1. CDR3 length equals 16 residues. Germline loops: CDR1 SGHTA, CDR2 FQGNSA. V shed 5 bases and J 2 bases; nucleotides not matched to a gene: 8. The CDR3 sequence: CASSRWDSQNTGELFF. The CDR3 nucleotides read TGTGCCAGCAGCCGCTGGGACAGCCAAAACACCGGGGAGCTGTTTTTT.

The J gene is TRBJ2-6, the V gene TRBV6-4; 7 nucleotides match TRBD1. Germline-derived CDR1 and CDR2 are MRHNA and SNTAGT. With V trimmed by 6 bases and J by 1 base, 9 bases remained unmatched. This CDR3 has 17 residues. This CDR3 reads CASSPTGDGSGANVLTF. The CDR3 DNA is TGTGCCAGCAGCCCAACAGGGGACGGGTCTGGGGCCAACGTCCTGACTTTC.

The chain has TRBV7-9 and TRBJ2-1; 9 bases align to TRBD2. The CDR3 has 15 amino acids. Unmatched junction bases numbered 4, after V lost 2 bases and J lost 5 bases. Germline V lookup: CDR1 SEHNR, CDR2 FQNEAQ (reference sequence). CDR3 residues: CASSLLPSGNNEQFF. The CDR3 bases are TGTGCCAGCAGCTTACTTCCTAGCGGGAACAATGAGCAGTTCTTC.

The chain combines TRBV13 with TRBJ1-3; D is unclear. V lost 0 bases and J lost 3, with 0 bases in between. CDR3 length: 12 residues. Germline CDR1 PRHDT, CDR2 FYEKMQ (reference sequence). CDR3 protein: CASSLGGNTIYF. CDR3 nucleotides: TGTGCCAGCAGCTTAGGTGGAAACACCATATATTTT.

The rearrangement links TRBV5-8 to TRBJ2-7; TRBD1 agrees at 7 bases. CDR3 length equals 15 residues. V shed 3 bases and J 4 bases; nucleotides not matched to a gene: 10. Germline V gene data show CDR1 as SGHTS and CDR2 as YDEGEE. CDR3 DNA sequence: TGTGCCAGCAGCTCCGCCGGGACAGCCGTATACGAGCAGTACTTC. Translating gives CASSSAGTAVYEQYF. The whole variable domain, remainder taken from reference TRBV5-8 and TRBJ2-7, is EAGVTQSPTHLIKTRGQQATLRCSPISGHTSVYWYQQALGLGLQFLLWYDEGEERNRGNFPPRFSGRQFPNYSSELNVNALELEDSALYLCASSSAGTAVYEQYFGPGTRLTVT.

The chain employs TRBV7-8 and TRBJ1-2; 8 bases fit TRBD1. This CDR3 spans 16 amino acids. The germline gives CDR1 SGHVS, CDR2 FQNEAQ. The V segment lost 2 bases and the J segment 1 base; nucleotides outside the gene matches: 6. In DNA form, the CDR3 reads TGTGCCAGCAGCTTATCCGGGACAGGAATTAACTATGGCTACACCTTC. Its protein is CASSLSGTGINYGYTF.

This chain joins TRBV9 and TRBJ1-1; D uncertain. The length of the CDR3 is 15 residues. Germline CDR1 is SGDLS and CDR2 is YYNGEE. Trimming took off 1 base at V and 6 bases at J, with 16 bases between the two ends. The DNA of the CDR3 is TGTGCCAGCAGCGTATTGGATCTGGGTGGCGCTGAAGCTTTCTTT. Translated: CASSVLDLGGAEAFF.

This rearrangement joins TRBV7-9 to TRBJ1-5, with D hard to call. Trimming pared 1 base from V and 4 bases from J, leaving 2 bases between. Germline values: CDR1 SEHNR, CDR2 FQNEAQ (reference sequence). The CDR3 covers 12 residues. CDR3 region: CASSLENQPQHF. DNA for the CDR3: TGTGCCAGCAGCTTAGAGAATCAGCCCCAGCATTTT. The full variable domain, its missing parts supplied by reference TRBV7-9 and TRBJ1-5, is DTGVSQNPRHKITKRGQNVTFRCDPISEHNRLYWYRQTLGQGPEFLTYFQNEAQLEKSRLLSDRFSAERPKGSFSTLEIQRTEQGDSAMYLCASSLENQPQHFGDGTRLSIL.

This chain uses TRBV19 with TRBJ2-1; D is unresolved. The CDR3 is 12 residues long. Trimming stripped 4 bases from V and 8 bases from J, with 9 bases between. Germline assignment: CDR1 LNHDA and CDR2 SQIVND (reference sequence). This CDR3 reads CASSTAGDEQFF. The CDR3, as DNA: TGTGCCAGTAGTACCGCCGGTGATGAGCAGTTCTTC.

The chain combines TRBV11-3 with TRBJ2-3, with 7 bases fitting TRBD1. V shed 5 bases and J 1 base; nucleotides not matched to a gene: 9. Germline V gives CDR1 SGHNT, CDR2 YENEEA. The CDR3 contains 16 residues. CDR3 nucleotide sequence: TGTGCCAGCAGCACAAGTCCGGGACAGCGCACAGATACGCAGTATTTT. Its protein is CASSTSPGQRTDTQYF.